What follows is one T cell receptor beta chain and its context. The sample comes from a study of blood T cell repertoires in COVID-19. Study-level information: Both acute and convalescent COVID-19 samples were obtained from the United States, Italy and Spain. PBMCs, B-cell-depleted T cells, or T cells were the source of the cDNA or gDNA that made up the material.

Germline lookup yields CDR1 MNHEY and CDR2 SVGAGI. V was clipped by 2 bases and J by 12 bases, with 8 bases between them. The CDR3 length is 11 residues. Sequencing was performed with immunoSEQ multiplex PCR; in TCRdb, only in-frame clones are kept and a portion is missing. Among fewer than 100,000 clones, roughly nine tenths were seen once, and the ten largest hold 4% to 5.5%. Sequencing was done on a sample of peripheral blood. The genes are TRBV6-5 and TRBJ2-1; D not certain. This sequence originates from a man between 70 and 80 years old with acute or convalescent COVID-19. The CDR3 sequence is CASSYQSVQFF. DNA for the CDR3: TGTGCCAGCAGTTACCAGTCCGTGCAGTTCTTC.